The next 15 T cell receptor beta chains were all read from a single sample in a study of T-cell reconstitution after alpha-beta-depleted transplantation in children. Preparing the TCRbeta library involved the use of unique molecular identifiers. A single record per CDR3 protein comes from TCRdb applying MiXCR to the PCR reads. This sample has under 60,000 distinct CDR3 sequences, with approximately 6.1% found just once. The sample in question was PBMCs, mostly from graft donor cells, obtained 60 days after TCRalphabeta/CD19-depleted stem cell transplant. These receptors all come from a female patient younger than 10 who had a stem cell transplant for aplastic anemia, so the T cells may come from the graft donor.

With respect to this clonotype: A much larger clone lies a single base off, so this may be a read error. The V and J genes are TRBV3-1 and TRBJ2-7; 11 nucleotides align to TRBD2. Germline V lookup: CDR1 LGHDT, CDR2 YNNKEL (reference sequence). The CDR3 sequence is 13 residues long. The CDR3 bases are TGTGCCAGCAACCAACTAGCGGGGGACGAGCAGTACTTC. It encodes CASNQLAGDEQYF.

This clonotype was detected ten times or more. This chain connects TRBV6-2 or TRBV6-3 to TRBJ2-1; D gene unclear. CDR3 length: 15 amino acids. Trimming stripped 0 bases from V and 2 bases from J, with 8 bases between. Germline V gene sequence: CDR1 MNHEY, CDR2 SVGEGT. The CDR3 here is CASSYSRGPYNEQFF. CDR3 bases: TGTGCCAGCAGTTACTCGCGCGGACCCTACAATGAGCAGTTCTTC.

In its sample, this clonotype was seen many times. The chain combines TRBV20-1 with TRBJ2-5; D possibly matches TRBD1 or TRBD2 (6 bases each). In germline, CDR1 is DFQATT, CDR2 SNEGSKA (reference sequence). The CDR3 length is 13 residues. The germline V and J ends were trimmed by 5 bases and 3 bases, with 13 bases remaining between them. This CDR3 reads CSAPKGGKETQYF. The CDR3 nucleotides read TGCAGTGCTCCGAAGGGGGGCAAAGAGACCCAGTACTTC.

This clonotype was counted at least ten times. The V gene is TRBV20-1, the J gene TRBJ2-4; D gene ambiguous. Trimming left V 0 bases short and J 0 bases short, with 9 bases between. CDR1 DFQATT and CDR2 SNEGSKA come from the germline V gene (reference sequence). The CDR3 sequence is 15 residues long. Written as DNA, the CDR3 is TGCAGTGCTAGAGACGGACGGATAGCCAAAAACATTCAGTACTTC. It yields the protein CSARDGRIAKNIQYF.

This clonotype was counted a few times. The V call is TRBV18, the J call TRBJ2-7, with TRBD1 as a possible D gene (6 bases). The germline V gene has CDR1 KGHSH and CDR2 LQKENI. This CDR3 has 14 amino acids. The germline V and J ends were trimmed by 3 bases and 2 bases, with 11 bases remaining between them. CDR3 nucleotides: TGTGCCAGCTCACCCCCGACAGGCCCCTACGAGCAGTACTTC. Translating gives CASSPPTGPYEQYF.

This clonotype has at least ten counts. The chain joins TRBV12-3 or TRBV12-4 to TRBJ2-2, with D possibly matching TRBD1 (6 bases). Trimming shortened V by 0 bases and J by 1 base, and 18 bases separated the two germline ends. This CDR3 contains 19 residues. The DNA for the CDR3 is TGTGCCAGCAGTTTAGCGGGACAATACCACCGACGGAACACCGGGGAGCTGTTTTTT. Encoded protein: CASSLAGQYHRRNTGELFF.

This clonotype appeared many times. The chain has TRBV7-6 and TRBJ2-7; no clear D gene. Germline V lookup: CDR1 SGHVS, CDR2 FNYEAQ. V was shortened by 4 bases and J by 2 bases, with 6 bases between the two germline ends. The CDR3 covers 12 residues. CDR3 sequence (DNA): TGTGCCAGCAGCTCTGGGACCTACGAGCAGTACTTC. Its protein product is CASSSGTYEQYF.

The chain employs TRBV4-1 and TRBJ2-2; 8 bases are shared with TRBD2. V trimming: 4 bases; J trimming: 6 bases; junction bases outside the gene matches: 16. CDR3 length: 18 residues. Germline values: CDR1 MGHRA, CDR2 YSYEKL. CDR3 loop: CASSRGAGLRGGPGELFF. CDR3 coding DNA: TGCGCCAGCAGCCGGGGGGCCGGACTTCGCGGGGGGCCCGGGGAGCTGTTTTTT.

The chain has TRBV28 and TRBJ1-5, with 7 positions matching TRBD1. The germline V gene has CDR1 MDHEN and CDR2 SYDVKM. The CDR3 consists of 17 residues. CDR3 sequence reads: CGVNIAGGLYSNQPQHF. The CDR3 DNA follows: TGTGGCGTGAACATAGCAGGGGGGCTTTATAGCAATCAGCCCCAGCATTTT.

This clonotype has at least ten counts. The genes are TRBV6-2 or TRBV6-3 and TRBJ2-2, with TRBD1 matching 8 bases. Germline V CDR1 and CDR2: MNHEY, SVGEGT. Trimming at V came to 8 bases and at J to 4 bases, leaving 6 bases not matched to a gene. This CDR3 region has 14 residues. As DNA, the CDR3 is TGTGCCAGCGACAGGGGTCCCCCCACCGGGGAGCTGTTTTTT. Translating gives CASDRGPPTGELFF.

The chain carries TRBV30 and TRBJ2-2; D gene ambiguous. CDR3 length equals 12 residues. Germline values: CDR1 GTSNPN, CDR2 SVGIG (reference sequence). DNA for the CDR3: TGTGCTCGATCAGGAAACACCGGGGAGCTGTTTTTT. Protein sequence: CARSGNTGELFF.

This clonotype was found many times. A junction boundary mismatches the germline segment, possibly from a read error. The chain has TRBV12-3 or TRBV12-4 and TRBJ2-7; D unresolved. The CDR3 runs to 15 residues. CDR3 protein: CASSLAGDFSSEQYF. CDR3 DNA sequence: TGTGCCAGCAGTTTAGCTGGAGATTTCTCCTCCGAGCAGTACTTC.

V and J are TRBV5-1 and TRBJ1-1; D remains unclear. The germline V gene encodes CDR1 SGHRS and CDR2 YFSETQ. This CDR3 region has 14 residues. Trimming stripped 4 bases from V and 6 bases from J, with 16 bases between. CDR3 coding DNA: TGCGCCAGCAGCCCGGGCCTCCCGGGCGCTGAAGCTTTCTTT. Residues: CASSPGLPGAEAFF.

This clonotype was detected ten times or more. The chain has TRBV29-1 and TRBJ2-1, with a weak D call TRBD2 (5 bases). Trimming pared 5 bases from V and 4 bases from J, leaving 18 bases between. From germline, CDR1 is SQVTM and CDR2 ANQGSEA. The CDR3 has 15 residues. The CDR3 nucleotides read TGCAGCGTTCGAGGGAAAACCAGTACATACAATGAGCAGTTCTTC. Protein product: CSVRGKTSTYNEQFF.

This clonotype came up many times. The chain recombines TRBV20-1 with TRBJ2-7; D call uncertain. The V end was cut by 1 base, the J end by 4 bases, with 11 bases between. The germline gives CDR1 DFQATT, CDR2 SNEGSKA (reference sequence). The CDR3 is made up of 13 amino acids. CDR3: CSARVPTRYEQYF. The CDR3 coding sequence is TGCAGTGCTAGAGTTCCGACACGTTACGAGCAGTACTTC.